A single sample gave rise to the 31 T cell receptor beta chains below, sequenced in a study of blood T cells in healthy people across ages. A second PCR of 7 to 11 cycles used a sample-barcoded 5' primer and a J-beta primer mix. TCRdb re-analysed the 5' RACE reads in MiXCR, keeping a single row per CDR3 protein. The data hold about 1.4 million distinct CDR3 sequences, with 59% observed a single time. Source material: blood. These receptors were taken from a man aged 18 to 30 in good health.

CDR3 nucleotide sequence: TGTGCCAGCAGCCGGGGGGATGGAGAGACCCAGTACTTC. It codes for CASSRGDGETQYF. J is TRBJ2-5 and V is TRBV7-9, with TRBD2 matching 7 bases. The V and J ends lost 5 bases and 4 bases, in that order; junction bases with no gene match: 4. This CDR3 region has 13 residues. The V gene's germline CDR1 is SEHNR and CDR2 FQNEAQ (reference sequence).

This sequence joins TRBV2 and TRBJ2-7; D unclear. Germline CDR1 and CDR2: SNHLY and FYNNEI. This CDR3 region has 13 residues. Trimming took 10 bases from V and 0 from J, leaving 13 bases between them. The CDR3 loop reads CATSWTVSYEQYF. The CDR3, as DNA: TGTGCCACGTCCTGGACGGTCTCCTACGAGCAGTACTTC.

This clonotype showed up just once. CDR3 bases: TGTGCCAGCAGTTTTCTGACAGGGGATTTGATGGCCAAAAACATTCAGTACTTC. Residues: CASSFLTGDLMAKNIQYF. This chain connects TRBV11-2 to TRBJ2-4; 8 bases agree with TRBD1. With 6 bases clipped from V and 1 base from J, the junction kept 14 bases outside the gene matches. This CDR3 spans 18 amino acids. The germline V gene encodes CDR1 SGHAT and CDR2 FQNNGV.

CDR3 amino acids: CASSLAGTDKDTQYF. The DNA of the CDR3 is TGCGCCAGCAGCCTGGCCGGGACAGATAAAGATACGCAGTATTTT. The V gene is TRBV4-1, the J gene TRBJ2-3, with 7 bases matching TRBD1. In germline, CDR1 is MGHRA, CDR2 YSYEKL. V lost 4 bases to trimming and J lost 5 bases; unmatched junction nucleotides: 9. The CDR3 is 15 amino acids.

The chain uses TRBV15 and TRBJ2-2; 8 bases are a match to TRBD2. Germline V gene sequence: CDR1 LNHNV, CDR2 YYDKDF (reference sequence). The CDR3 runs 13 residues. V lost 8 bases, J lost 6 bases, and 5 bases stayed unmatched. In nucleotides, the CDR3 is TGTGCCACCCCGGGACTAGGGCCCGGGGAGCTGTTTTTT. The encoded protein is CATPGLGPGELFF. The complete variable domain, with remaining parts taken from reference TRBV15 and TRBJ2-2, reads DAMVIQNPRYQVTQFGKPVTLSCSQTLNHNVMYWYQQKSSQAPKLLFHYYDKDFNNEADTPDNFQSRRPNTSFCFLDIRSPGLGDTAMYLCATPGLGPGELFFGEGSRLTVL.

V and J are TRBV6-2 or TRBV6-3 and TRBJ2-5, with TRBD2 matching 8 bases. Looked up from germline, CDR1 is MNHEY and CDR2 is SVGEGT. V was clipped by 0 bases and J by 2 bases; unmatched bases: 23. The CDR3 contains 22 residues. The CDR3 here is CASSYSNPAGTRDEIYQETQYF. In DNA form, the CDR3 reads TGTGCCAGCAGTTACTCGAATCCAGCGGGGACTAGGGATGAGATTTATCAAGAGACCCAGTACTTC.

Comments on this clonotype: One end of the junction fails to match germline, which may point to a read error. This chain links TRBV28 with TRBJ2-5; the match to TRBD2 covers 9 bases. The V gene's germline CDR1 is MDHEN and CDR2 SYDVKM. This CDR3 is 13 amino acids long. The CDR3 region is CASRRGGEETQNF. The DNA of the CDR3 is TGTGCCAGCAGGCGGGGGGGCGAGGAGACCCAGAACTTC.

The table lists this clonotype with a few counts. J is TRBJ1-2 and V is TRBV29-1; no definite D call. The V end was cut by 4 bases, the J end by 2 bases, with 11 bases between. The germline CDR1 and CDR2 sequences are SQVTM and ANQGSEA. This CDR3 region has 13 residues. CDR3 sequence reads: CSVVGGPNYGYTF. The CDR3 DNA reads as TGCAGCGTTGTGGGAGGGCCAAACTATGGCTACACCTTC. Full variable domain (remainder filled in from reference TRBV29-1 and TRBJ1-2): SAVISQKPSRDICQRGTSLTIQCQVDSQVTMMFWYRQQPGQSLTLIATANQGSEATYESGFVIDKFPISRPNLTFSTLTVSNMSPEDSSIYLCSVVGGPNYGYTFGSGTRLTVV.

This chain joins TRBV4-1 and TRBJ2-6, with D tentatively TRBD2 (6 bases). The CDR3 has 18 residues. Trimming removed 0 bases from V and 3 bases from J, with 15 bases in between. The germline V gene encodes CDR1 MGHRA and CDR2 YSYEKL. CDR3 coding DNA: TGCGCCAGCAGCCAAGATCTCCGGCAGGGAGGTGGGGCCAACGTCCTGACTTTC. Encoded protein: CASSQDLRQGGGANVLTF.

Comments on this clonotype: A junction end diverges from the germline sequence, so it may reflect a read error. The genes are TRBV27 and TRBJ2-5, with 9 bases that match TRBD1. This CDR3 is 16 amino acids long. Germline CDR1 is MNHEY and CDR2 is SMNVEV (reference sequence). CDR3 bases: TGTGCCAGCAGTTTAGGGGGACAGGGTCCTCAAGAGATCCAGTACTTC. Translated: CASSLGGQGPQEIQYF.

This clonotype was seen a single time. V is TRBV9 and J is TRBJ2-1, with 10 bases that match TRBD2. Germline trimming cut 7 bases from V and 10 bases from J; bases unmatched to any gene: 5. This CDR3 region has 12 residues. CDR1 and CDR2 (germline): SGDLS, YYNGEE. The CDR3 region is CASASGGEEQFF. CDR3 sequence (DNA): TGTGCCAGCGCAAGCGGGGGGGAGGAGCAGTTCTTC.

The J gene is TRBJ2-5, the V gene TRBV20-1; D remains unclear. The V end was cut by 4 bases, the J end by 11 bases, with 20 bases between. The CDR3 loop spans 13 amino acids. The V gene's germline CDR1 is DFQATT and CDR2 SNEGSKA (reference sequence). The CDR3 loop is CSATRVSYNEQYF. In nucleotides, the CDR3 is TGCAGTGCTACACGCGTCTCCTACAATGAGCAGTACTTC.

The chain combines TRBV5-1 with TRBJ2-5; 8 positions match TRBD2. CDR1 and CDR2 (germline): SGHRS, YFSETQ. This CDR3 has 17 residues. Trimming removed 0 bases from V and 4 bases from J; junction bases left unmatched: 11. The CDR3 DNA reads TGCGCCAGCAGCTTGGTGGGAGCGGGAGTAGGGTCAGAGACCCAGTACTTC. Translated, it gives CASSLVGAGVGSETQYF. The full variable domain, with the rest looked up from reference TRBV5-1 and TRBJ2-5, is KAGVTQTPRYLIKTRGQQVTLSCSPISGHRSVSWYQQTPGQGLQFLFEYFSETQRNKGNFPGRFSGRQFSNSRSEMNVSTLELGDSALYLCASSLVGAGVGSETQYFGPGTRLLVL.

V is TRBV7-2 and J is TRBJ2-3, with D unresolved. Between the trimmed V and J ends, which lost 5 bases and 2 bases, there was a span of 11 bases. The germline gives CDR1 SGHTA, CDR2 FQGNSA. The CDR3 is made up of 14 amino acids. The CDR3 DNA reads TGTGCCAGCAGCCCATTCCCCCACACAGATACGCAGTATTTT. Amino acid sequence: CASSPFPHTDTQYF.

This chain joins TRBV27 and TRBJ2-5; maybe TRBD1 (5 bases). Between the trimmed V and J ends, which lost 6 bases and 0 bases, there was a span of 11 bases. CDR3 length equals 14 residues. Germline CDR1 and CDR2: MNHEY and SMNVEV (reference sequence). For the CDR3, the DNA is TGTGCCAGCAGCCTACAGGCTTACCAAGAGACCCAGTACTTC. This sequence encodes CASSLQAYQETQYF.

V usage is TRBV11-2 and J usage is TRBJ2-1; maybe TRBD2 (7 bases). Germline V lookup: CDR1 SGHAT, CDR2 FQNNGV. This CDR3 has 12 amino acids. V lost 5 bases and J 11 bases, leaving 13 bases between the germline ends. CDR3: CASSTQRDKQFF. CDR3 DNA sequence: TGTGCCAGCAGCACTCAGCGGGACAAGCAGTTCTTC.

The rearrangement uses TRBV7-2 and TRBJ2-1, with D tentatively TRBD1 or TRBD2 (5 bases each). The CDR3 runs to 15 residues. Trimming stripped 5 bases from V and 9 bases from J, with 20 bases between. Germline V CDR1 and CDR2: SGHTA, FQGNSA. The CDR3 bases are TGTGCCAGCAGCCCCCAGGGAGCGGTTAAGGGTGAGCAGTTCTTC. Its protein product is CASSPQGAVKGEQFF.

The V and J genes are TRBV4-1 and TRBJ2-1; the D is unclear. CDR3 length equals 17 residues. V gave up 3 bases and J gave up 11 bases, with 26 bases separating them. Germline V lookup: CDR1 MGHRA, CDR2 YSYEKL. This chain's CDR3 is CASSQAVAALVLDKQFF. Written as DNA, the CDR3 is TGCGCCAGCAGCCAGGCGGTGGCGGCGTTAGTCTTGGATAAGCAGTTCTTC.

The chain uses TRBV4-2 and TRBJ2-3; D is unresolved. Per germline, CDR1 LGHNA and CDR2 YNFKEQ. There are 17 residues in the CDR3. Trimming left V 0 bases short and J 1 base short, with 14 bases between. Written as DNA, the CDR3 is TGTGCCAGCAGCCAAGATTTAAGACCCATGCGCACAGATACGCAGTATTTT. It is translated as CASSQDLRPMRTDTQYF.

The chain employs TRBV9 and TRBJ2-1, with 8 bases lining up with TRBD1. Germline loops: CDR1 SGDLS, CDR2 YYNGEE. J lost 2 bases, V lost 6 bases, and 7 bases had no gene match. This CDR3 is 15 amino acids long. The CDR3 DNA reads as TGTGCCAGCAACCAGGACAGGGATCCCTACAATGAGCAGTTCTTC. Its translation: CASNQDRDPYNEQFF.

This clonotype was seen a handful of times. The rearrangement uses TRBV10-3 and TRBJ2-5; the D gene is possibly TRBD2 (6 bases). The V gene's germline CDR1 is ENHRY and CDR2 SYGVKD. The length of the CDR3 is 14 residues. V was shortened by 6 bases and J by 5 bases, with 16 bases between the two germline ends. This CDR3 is CAISGDWSSETQYF. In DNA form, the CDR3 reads TGTGCCATCAGCGGGGACTGGTCTTCGGAGACCCAGTACTTC.

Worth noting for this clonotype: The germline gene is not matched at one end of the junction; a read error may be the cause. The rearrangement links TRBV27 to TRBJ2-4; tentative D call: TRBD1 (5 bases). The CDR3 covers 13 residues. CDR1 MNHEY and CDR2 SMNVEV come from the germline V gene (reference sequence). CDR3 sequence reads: CAGSLGVANIQYF. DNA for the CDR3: TGTGCCGGCAGTTTAGGGGTAGCAAACATTCAGTACTTC.

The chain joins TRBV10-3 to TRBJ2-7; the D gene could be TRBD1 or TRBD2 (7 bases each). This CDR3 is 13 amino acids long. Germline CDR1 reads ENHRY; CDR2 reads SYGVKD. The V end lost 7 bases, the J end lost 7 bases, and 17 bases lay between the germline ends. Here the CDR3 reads CAIMGGGSREQYF. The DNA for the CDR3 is TGTGCCATCATGGGAGGGGGCTCTCGGGAGCAGTACTTC.

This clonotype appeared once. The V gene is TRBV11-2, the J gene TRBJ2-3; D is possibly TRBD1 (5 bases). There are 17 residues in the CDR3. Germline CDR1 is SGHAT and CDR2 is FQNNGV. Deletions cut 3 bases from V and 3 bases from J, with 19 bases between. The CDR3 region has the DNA TGTGCCAGCAGCTTGGCTCCTGGGCTGGGGCGTACAGATACGCAGTATTTT. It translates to CASSLAPGLGRTDTQYF.

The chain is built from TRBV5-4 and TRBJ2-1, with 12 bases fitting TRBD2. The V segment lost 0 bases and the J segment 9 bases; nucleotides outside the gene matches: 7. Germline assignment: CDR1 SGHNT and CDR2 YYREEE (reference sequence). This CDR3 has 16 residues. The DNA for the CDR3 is TGTGCCAGCAGCTTGGAAAGTGGACTAGCGGGAACTGAGCAGTTCTTC. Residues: CASSLESGLAGTEQFF. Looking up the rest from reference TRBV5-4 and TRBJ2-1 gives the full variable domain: ETGVTQSPTHLIKTRGQQVTLRCSSQSGHNTVSWYQQALGQGPQFIFQYYREEENGRGNFPPRFSGLQFPNYSSELNVNALELDDSALYLCASSLESGLAGTEQFFGPGTRLTVL.

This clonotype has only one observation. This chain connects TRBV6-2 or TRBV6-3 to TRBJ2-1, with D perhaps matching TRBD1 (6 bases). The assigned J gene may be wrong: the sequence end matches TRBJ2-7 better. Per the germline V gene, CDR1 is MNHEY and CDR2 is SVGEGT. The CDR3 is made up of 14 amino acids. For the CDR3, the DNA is TGTGCCAGCTTTTCCGGACAGCTATACAATGAGCAGTACTTC. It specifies CASFSGQLYNEQYF.

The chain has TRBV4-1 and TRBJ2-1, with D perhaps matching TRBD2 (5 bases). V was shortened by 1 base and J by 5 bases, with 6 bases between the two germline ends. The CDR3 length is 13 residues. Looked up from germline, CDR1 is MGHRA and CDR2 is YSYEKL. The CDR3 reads CASSQGENNEQFF. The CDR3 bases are TGCGCCAGCAGCCAAGGGGAGAACAATGAGCAGTTCTTC.

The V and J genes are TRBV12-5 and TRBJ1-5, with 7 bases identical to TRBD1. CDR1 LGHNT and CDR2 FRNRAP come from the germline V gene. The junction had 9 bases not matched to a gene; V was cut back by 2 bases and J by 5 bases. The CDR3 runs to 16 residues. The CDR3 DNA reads TGTGCTAGTGGTTTGAACCACCGGGACAGCTATCAGCCCCAGCATTTT. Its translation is CASGLNHRDSYQPQHF. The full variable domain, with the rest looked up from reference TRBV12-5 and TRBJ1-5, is DARVTQTPRHKVTEMGQEVTMRCQPILGHNTVFWYRQTMMQGLELLAYFRNRAPLDDSGMPKDRFSAEMPDATLATLKIQPSEPRDSAVYFCASGLNHRDSYQPQHFGDGTRLSIL.

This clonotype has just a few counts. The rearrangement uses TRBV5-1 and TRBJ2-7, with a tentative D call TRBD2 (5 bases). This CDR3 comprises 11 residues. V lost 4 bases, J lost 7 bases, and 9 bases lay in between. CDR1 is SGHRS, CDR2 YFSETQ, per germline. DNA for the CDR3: TGCGCCAGCAGCGAGGGCCGTGAGCAGTACTTC. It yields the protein CASSEGREQYF. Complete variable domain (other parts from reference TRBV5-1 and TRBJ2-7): KAGVTQTPRYLIKTRGQQVTLSCSPISGHRSVSWYQQTPGQGLQFLFEYFSETQRNKGNFPGRFSGRQFSNSRSEMNVSTLELGDSALYLCASSEGREQYFGPGTRLTVT.

Here the CDR3 reads CASSAGTGYYEQYF. The DNA for the CDR3 is TGTGCCAGCAGCGCCGGGACAGGGTACTACGAGCAGTACTTC. The chain has TRBV6-1 and TRBJ2-7; 9 bases align to TRBD1. V was pared by 6 bases and J by 3 bases, with 6 bases of the junction left unmatched. The CDR3 loop spans 14 amino acids. From germline, CDR1 is MNHNS and CDR2 SASEGT.

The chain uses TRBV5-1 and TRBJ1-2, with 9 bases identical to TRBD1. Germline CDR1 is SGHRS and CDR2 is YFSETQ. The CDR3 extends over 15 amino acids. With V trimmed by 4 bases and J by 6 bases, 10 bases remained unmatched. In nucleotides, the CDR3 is TGCGCCAGCAGCCCTGGGGACAGGGAAGGTCATGGCTACACCTTC. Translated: CASSPGDREGHGYTF.